Listed below are T cell receptor beta chains from one sample, sequenced in a study of blood T cell repertoires in COVID-19. Measured with immunoSEQ multiplex PCR; TCRdb has only the in-frame clones, and not every one. In the table there are fewer than 200,000 clones, just under 85% of which are singletons. Sequencing was performed on peripheral blood. Receptors originate from a man between 40 and 49 years old who had recovered from COVID-19. Both conserved end residues are part of each CDR3. D genes are given only for firm matches. Not all rows give a size; the values are once, few, many and, for expanded clones, a class.

d_call	v_call	clone_size	j_call	cdr3_nt	cdr3_aa
.	TRBV12-5	.	TRBJ1-5	TGTGCTAGTGGTTTGGGGCCTAGTCAGCCCCAGCATTTT	CASGLGPSQPQHF
.	TRBV3-1/TRBV3-2	.	TRBJ1-6	TGTGCCAGCAGCCAAGGGTCGGAGATTAATTCACCCCTCCACTTT	CASSQGSEINSPLHF
TRBD1	TRBV6-5	.	TRBJ1-2	TGTGCCAGCAGACCGGACAGGAGATATGGCTACACCTTC	CASRPDRRYGYTF
.	TRBV19	.	TRBJ1-5	TGTGCCAGTAATGACAGACTTAGCAATCAGCCCCAGCATTTT	CASNDRLSNQPQHF
.	TRBV9	.	TRBJ2-7	TGTGCCAGCAGCCCCAAGACAGGAAGGGAATTGTACTTC	CASSPKTGRELYF
.	TRBV24-1	.	TRBJ2-5	TGTGCCACCAGTGATTTGAGGGGCGAGGAGACCCAGTACTTC	CATSDLRGEETQYF
TRBD2	TRBV19	.	TRBJ2-2	TGTGCCAGTAGTACAACTCTAGCGGGAGTCGGTTGGGCCGGGGAGCTGTTTTTT	CASSTTLAGVGWAGELFF
.	TRBV5-4	once	TRBJ2-5	TGTGCCAGCAGCTTGGATGGTTTTCAGGAGACCCAGTACTTC	CASSLDGFQETQYF
TRBD1	TRBV19	.	TRBJ1-1	TGTGCCAGTAGCCCAAAGACAGGGGAAGCTTTCTTT	CASSPKTGEAFF
.	TRBV6-5	.	TRBJ1-4	TGTGCCATCCACACAGGGTCGAGTGAAAAACTGTTTTTT	CAIHTGSSEKLFF
.	TRBV6-4	.	TRBJ1-6	TGTGCCAGCGGGCAAGGTCTTAATTCACCCCTCCACTTT	CASGQGLNSPLHF
TRBD2	TRBV28	.	TRBJ2-3	TGTGCCAGCAGTGGACTAGCGGGGGTGAGACTCACAGATACGCAGTATTTT	CASSGLAGVRLTDTQYF
.	TRBV19	.	TRBJ2-3	TGTGCCAGTAGTCGGGGGACTACGCAGTATTTT	CASSRGTTQYF
.	TRBV6-5	.	TRBJ2-2	TGTGCCAGCAGTTACTCGTGGGGGCCGAACACCGGGGAGCTGTTTTTT	CASSYSWGPNTGELFF
.	TRBV7-9	.	TRBJ1-2	TGTGCCAGCAGCTTAGGGGCCCAACTAGGCTATGGCTACACCTTC	CASSLGAQLGYGYTF
TRBD1	TRBV7-3	.	TRBJ1-3	TGTGCCAGCAGCCTAGGGACAGGAGCCTCTGGAAACACCATATATTTT	CASSLGTGASGNTIYF
.	TRBV11-2	.	TRBJ2-7	TGTGCCAGCAGCTTAGGGCCGTTTCGCGAGCAGTACTTC	CASSLGPFREQYF
TRBD1	TRBV7-3	.	TRBJ2-2	TGTGCCAGCAGCCGGGCAGGGGGCGGTTGGAACACCGGGGAGCTGTTTTTT	CASSRAGGGWNTGELFF
.	TRBV11-3	.	TRBJ1-6	TGTGCCAGCAGCCTCGGGAGTAATTCACCCCTCCACTTT	CASSLGSNSPLHF
.	TRBV3-1/TRBV3-2	once	TRBJ1-2	TGTGCCAGCAGCCAGGCATCCTCTAACTATGGCTACACCTTC	CASSQASSNYGYTF
.	TRBV7-2	.	TRBJ1-2	TGTGCCAGCAGCTTAAAGCCCTCTAACGATGGCTACACCTTC	CASSLKPSNDGYTF
.	TRBV2	.	TRBJ1-1	TGTGCCAGCAGTGAGGAGATACTGAACACTGAAGCTTTCTTT	CASSEEILNTEAFF
TRBD2	TRBV6-5	.	TRBJ2-3	TGTGCCAGCAGTTACTCCCTAGCGGGGGCAGATACGCAGTATTTT	CASSYSLAGADTQYF
TRBD1	TRBV19	once	TRBJ2-7	TGTGCCAGTAGTATACAGACAGGGGGATACGAGCAGTACTTC	CASSIQTGGYEQYF
.	TRBV28	.	TRBJ2-1	TGTGCCAGCAGTTTCGAATTAGCGGATTACAATGAGCAGTTCTTC	CASSFELADYNEQFF
.	TRBV30	.	TRBJ1-1	TGTGCCTGGAGTGAAGGACAGCTCACTGAAGCTTTCTTT	CAWSEGQLTEAFF
.	TRBV19	few	TRBJ1-2	TGTGCCAGTAGTATTCGGGGGAACTATGGCTACACCTTC	CASSIRGNYGYTF
.	TRBV6-5	.	TRBJ1-6	TGTGCCAGCAGCCGGGTAGCCAATAATTCACCCCTCCACTTT	CASSRVANNSPLHF
.	TRBV27	.	TRBJ2-3	TGTGCCAGCAGTTTCAGGCACCCGACCTCAGATACGCAGTATTTT	CASSFRHPTSDTQYF
TRBD1	TRBV7-3	.	TRBJ2-1	TGTGCCAGCAGCTTAGGGGGACAGGGGTTTAATGAGCAGTTCTTC	CASSLGGQGFNEQFF
.	TRBV12-3/TRBV12-4	.	TRBJ1-1	TGTGCCAGCAGTTTGGAGGGGACTGAAGCTTTCTTT	CASSLEGTEAFF
.	TRBV6-2/TRBV6-3	few	TRBJ1-1	TGTGCCAGCAGTTACCAGATCATGAACACTGAAGCTTTCTTT	CASSYQIMNTEAFF
.	TRBV28	.	TRBJ2-7	TGTGCCAGCAGTCGAACAGGGTCCTTTCACGAGCAGTACTTC	CASSRTGSFHEQYF
.	TRBV21-1	.	TRBJ1-3	TGTGCCAGCAGCGCCACCGGGACAGGGGTACCGGCTGGAAACACCATATATTTT	CASSATGTGVPAGNTIYF
.	TRBV6-1	.	TRBJ1-2	TGTGCCAGCAGTGAGGAAGTTAGGGGTTATGGCTACACCTTC	CASSEEVRGYGYTF
.	TRBV5-6	.	TRBJ2-3	TGTGCCAGCAGCTATCGGGGAATCACAGATACGCAGTATTTT	CASSYRGITDTQYF
.	TRBV7-6	.	TRBJ1-5	TGTGCCAGCAGCGCATATCCGGGGGAAGGCAATCAGCCCCAGCATTTT	CASSAYPGEGNQPQHF
.	TRBV13	.	TRBJ1-5	TGTGCCAGCAGCTTACGAGGACAGCCCCAGCATTTT	CASSLRGQPQHF
.	TRBV7-9	.	TRBJ1-2	TGTGCCAGCAGCACCTCCGGGACACCTTATGGCTACACCTTC	CASSTSGTPYGYTF
TRBD2	TRBV12-3/TRBV12-4	.	TRBJ2-7	TGTGCCAGCAGTCTAGCGGCCGAGCAGTACTTC	CASSLAAEQYF
.	TRBV7-9	few	TRBJ2-3	TGTGCCAGCAGCTACCCTGGGGGGACTAGCACAGATACGCAGTATTTT	CASSYPGGTSTDTQYF
.	TRBV5-1	.	TRBJ2-5	TGCGCCAGCAGCTTGGTCCCGGGTCGGGAGACCCAGTACTTC	CASSLVPGRETQYF
TRBD2	TRBV7-9	.	TRBJ2-1	TGTGCCAGCAGCTTAGGTGGGCGGGAGTTTTGGACAAATGAGCAGTTCTTC	CASSLGGREFWTNEQFF
TRBD1	TRBV15	few	TRBJ2-5	TGTGCCACCAGTGGGGTCTGGACAGGGAGGGAGACCCAGTACTTC	CATSGVWTGRETQYF
TRBD2	TRBV7-3	.	TRBJ2-5	TGTGCCAGCAGCCGGACTAGCGGGGGACAAGAGACCCAGTACTTC	CASSRTSGGQETQYF
.	TRBV4-3	.	TRBJ2-5	TGCGCCAGCAGCCAAGATTTGGGGGCCCAAGAGACCCAGTACTTC	CASSQDLGAQETQYF
.	TRBV5-1	once	TRBJ2-3	TGCGCCAGCAGCTTTTTTAACACAGATACGCAGTATTTT	CASSFFNTDTQYF
TRBD2	TRBV2	.	TRBJ2-1	TGTGCCAGCAAACAGGGGACTAGCGGTTACAATGAGCAGTTCTTC	CASKQGTSGYNEQFF
TRBD1	TRBV5-1	.	TRBJ1-3	TGCGCCAGCAGCAGATCAGGGGGAATGAGTCGAAACACCATATATTTT	CASSRSGGMSRNTIYF
.	TRBV7-6	.	TRBJ2-2	TGTGCCAGCAGCTTAGAGCTGGCAGGGGTTACCGGGGAGCTGTTTTTT	CASSLELAGVTGELFF
.	TRBV1	.	TRBJ2-7	TGCACCAGCAGCCAAGTACAGACTAGCGGGCCACCCTACGAGCAGTACTTC	CTSSQVQTSGPPYEQYF
.	TRBV4-3	once	TRBJ1-3	TGCGCCAGCAGCCAAGATTTCTCTGGCCGGCGGGGCGACACCATATATTTT	CASSQDFSGRRGDTIYF
TRBD1	TRBV15	.	TRBJ1-5	TGTGCCACCAGCAGAGGAGGGGGCGCCGGACAGCCCCAGCATTTT	CATSRGGGAGQPQHF
.	TRBV6-1	.	TRBJ2-1	TGTGCCAGCAGTGAAATTCGGGTTCCTGGGAGTCCTGAGCAGTTCTTC	CASSEIRVPGSPEQFF
.	TRBV28	.	TRBJ2-1	TGTGCCAGCAGTTTTGGGGCAGGTGGTGACAATGAGCAGTTCTTC	CASSFGAGGDNEQFF
.	TRBV9	few	TRBJ2-2	TGTGCCAGCAGCCTCAGGGGCGGGGAGCTGTTTTTT	CASSLRGGELFF
TRBD1	TRBV27	.	TRBJ1-2	TGTGCCAGCAGAACGGGACAGCCCGTTAACTATGGCTACACCTTC	CASRTGQPVNYGYTF
.	TRBV7-9	.	TRBJ1-2	TGTGCCAGCACCTCCCCAAAGAGCTATGGCTACACCTTC	CASTSPKSYGYTF